A single sample gave rise to the 9 T cell receptor gamma chains below, sequenced in a study of γδ T cells in repeated Plasmodium falciparum infection. Vgamma9/Vdelta2+ and Vdelta2-negative gammadelta T cells were flow-sorted from PBMC for bulk sequencing. TCRdb redid the clone calls on the multiplex PCR reads with CATT. The profile shows around 24,000 gamma-chain clones, roughly 3.1% of them singletons. Sample: gamma-delta T cells from blood. The receptor set was obtained from a pool of human donors (malaria-infected and uninfected, not separated).

The table lists this clone with many counts. The gene calls are TRGV4 and TRGJP2. Trimming removed 0 bases from V and 0 bases from J; junction bases left unmatched: 7. The CDR3 spans 17 residues. The germline gives CDR1 EGSTGY, CDR2 YDSYTSSV. This chain's CDR3 is CATWDGPTYSSDWIKTF. CDR3 sequence (DNA): TGTGCCACCTGGGATGGGCCTACGTATAGTAGTGATTGGATCAAGACGTTT.

The sample holds many counts of this clone. The protein TCRdb gives is from a much larger clone and does not agree with this DNA's translation at residue 16, likely a read error; the protein shown here comes from the DNA. The V gene corresponds to TRGV2; no J gene was called. The CDR3 is 18 amino acids. Germline loops: CDR1 EGSNGY, CDR2 YDSYNSKV. Here the CDR3 reads CATSQMALKYTTGWFRIF. CDR3 in DNA: TGTGCCACCTCCCAGATGGCTCTTAAATATACCACTGGTTGGTTCAGGATATTT.

With regard to this clone: TCRdb records a much larger clone's protein for this DNA, with a difference at residue 12 that likely arises from a read error; the protein given is the translation of the DNA. There is no J gene call, but TRGV9 is given as the V gene. CDR3 length equals 14 residues. Per germline, CDR1 GITISATS and CDR2 ISYDGTV (reference sequence). This CDR3 reads CALWEVPFCYKRLF. CDR3 coding DNA: TGTGCCTTGTGGGAGGTGCCCTTTTGTTATAAGAGACTCTTT.

This clone has just a few counts. This sequence is one base from a far larger clone and is likely a read error. Other DNA sequences of this sample code for an identical CDR3. This sequence joins TRGV9 and TRGJ1 or TRGJ2. Since TCRdb gives no J gene, matching the DNA to germline was used here to assign it. The V gene's germline CDR1 is GITISATS and CDR2 ISYDGTV (reference sequence). CDR3 length: 13 residues. J gave up 10 bases and V 3 bases, and 12 bases lay outside the gene matches. The CDR3 DNA follows: TGTGCCTTGTGGGAGCCCTCGGGGTCCAAGAAACTCTTT. This encodes CALWEPSGSKKLF.

This clone was seen ten or more times. TCRdb has a much larger clone's protein, which differs at residue 6 from the translation of this DNA, likely because of a read error; what is shown is the protein translated from the DNA. The rearrangement links TRGV9 to TRGJ1 or TRGJ2. The J gene is not listed in TCRdb, so it was assigned here from a DNA match to germline. Germline CDR1 and CDR2: GITISATS and ISYDGTV (reference sequence). The J segment lost 4 bases and the V segment lost 3 bases, leaving 6 bases of the junction unmatched. The CDR3 runs to 13 residues. The CDR3 DNA is TGTGCCTTGTGGGAGTGTCGCTATTATAAGAAACTCTTT. As protein: CALWECRYYKKLF.

This clone was picked up a small number of times. For this DNA, TCRdb reports the protein of a much larger clone, which diverges at residue 15, most likely from a read error; the protein presented here is translated directly from the DNA. The V and J genes are TRGV9 and TRGJP2. Since TCRdb gives no J gene, matching the DNA to germline was used here to assign it. Per germline, CDR1 GITISATS and CDR2 ISYDGTV (reference sequence). The CDR3 extends over 18 amino acids. The CDR3 protein is CALWEPPENLGGDWTKTF. CDR3 coding DNA: TGTGCCTTGTGGGAGCCGCCCGAAAATCTCGGTGGTGATTGGACCAAGACGTTT.

The sample holds a few counts of this clone. Translating this DNA gives a protein that differs at residue 6 from the TCRdb one, which belongs to a much larger clone; a read error is likely, and the protein shown is this translation. This chain joins TRGV9 and TRGJ1 or TRGJ2. The J gene, missing from TCRdb, was assigned here through DNA to germline matching. CDR1 and CDR2 (germline): GITISATS, ISYDGTV (reference sequence). Trimming cost V 3 bases and J 4 bases; bases outside gene matches: 6. The CDR3 has 13 residues. For the CDR3, the DNA is TGTGCCTTGTGGGAGACGAGGTATTATAAGAAACTCTTT. Translated: CALWETRYYKKLF.

This clone was observed many times. The chain combines TRGV5 with TRGJ1 or TRGJ2. Germline assignment: CDR1 VINAFY and CDR2 YDVSNSKD. There are 14 residues in the CDR3. Trimming removed 0 bases from V and 5 bases from J; junction bases left unmatched: 7. CDR3 region: CATWDRQRDYKKLF. The CDR3 DNA sequence: TGTGCCACCTGGGACAGGCAACGGGATTATAAGAAACTCTTT.

Concerning this clone: The protein held in TCRdb is that of a much larger clone and does not match this DNA's translation at residue 12, likely because of a read error; the protein shown is translated from the DNA. A V gene of TRGV9 was called, but no J gene was assigned. The CDR3 has 14 residues. CDR1 is GITISATS and CDR2 is ISYDGTV in the germline V gene (reference sequence). CDR3 sequence: CALWEALFYYKELF. The DNA of the CDR3 is TGTGCCTTGTGGGAGGCCCTCTTTTATTATAAGGAACTCTTT.